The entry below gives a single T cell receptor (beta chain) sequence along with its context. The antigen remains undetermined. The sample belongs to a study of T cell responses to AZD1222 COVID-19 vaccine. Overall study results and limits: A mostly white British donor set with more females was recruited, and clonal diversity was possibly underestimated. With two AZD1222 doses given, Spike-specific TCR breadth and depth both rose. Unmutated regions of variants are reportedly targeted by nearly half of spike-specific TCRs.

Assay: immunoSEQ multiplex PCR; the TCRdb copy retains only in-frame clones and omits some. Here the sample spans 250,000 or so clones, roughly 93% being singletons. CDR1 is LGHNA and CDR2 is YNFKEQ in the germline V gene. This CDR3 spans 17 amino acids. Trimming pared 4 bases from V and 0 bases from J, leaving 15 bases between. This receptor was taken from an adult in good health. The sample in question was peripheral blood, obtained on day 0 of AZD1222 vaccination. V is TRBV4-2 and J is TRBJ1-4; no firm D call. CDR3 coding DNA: TGTGCCAGCAGCCGAAGCCCGGCAGGTGCAACTAATGAAAAACTGTTTTTT. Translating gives CASSRSPAGATNEKLFF.